Here is one T cell receptor (beta chain) with its context. Per the original data handling: Quantification of nucleated cells was approximated via reference gene primer amplification. The method was immunoSEQ multiplex PCR; TCRdb's version includes in-frame clones alone and lacks a portion of them. The D gene and trimming were derived from the DNA, and the V and J assignments and clone size from that table. The sample holds 250,000 or so clones; roughly 89% are singletons and the top ten take less than 3%. The data are from a study of blood T cell repertoires in COVID-19. Study in general: There were acute and convalescent COVID-19 samples, and they came from the United States, Italy and Spain. In each case, the material was cDNA or gDNA derived from T cells, B-cell-depleted T cells, or PBMCs.

Trimming left V 1 base short and J 4 bases short, with 10 bases between. The germline V gene has CDR1 LNHDA and CDR2 SQIVND (reference sequence). The CDR3 contains 14 residues. Sequenced material: peripheral blood. This sequence originates from a woman aged 30 to 39 with active or convalescent COVID-19. The chain combines TRBV19 with TRBJ1-2, with D possibly matching TRBD1 (5 bases). The CDR3 DNA follows: TGTGCCAGTAGTATAGCGCAGGGTACCTATGGCTACACCTTC. It encodes CASSIAQGTYGYTF.